These 27 T cell receptor beta chains originate from one sample sequenced in a study of T cell repertoires in cytomegalovirus infection. No antigen is known for these receptors. TCRdb redid the calling of the reads with MiXCR, one entry per CDR3 protein. The sample lists some 920,000 distinct CDR3 sequences, around 32% occurring once. This specimen consisted of cultured CD8+ T cells from PBMCs, obtained from culture after CMV antigen stimulation. The source of these receptors is a human donor in good health (CMV status not recorded). Some clones in this sample may be carry-over from other donors' samples.

The chain recombines TRBV5-6 with TRBJ2-3, with D uncertain. There are 17 residues in the CDR3. V gave up 1 base and J gave up 0 bases, with 15 bases separating them. Germline V lookup: CDR1 SGHDT, CDR2 YYEEEE. The CDR3 region has the DNA TGTGCCAGCAGCTTGCGCAAAGTGCATCTTAGCACAGATACGCAGTATTTT. This sequence encodes CASSLRKVHLSTDTQYF.

There are a few counts of this clonotype. The J gene is TRBJ1-5, the V gene TRBV4-3; possible D gene TRBD1, 6 bases. Trimming took 0 bases from V and 6 from J, leaving 15 bases between them. The CDR3 contains 16 residues. Looked up from germline, CDR1 is LGHNA and CDR2 is YSLEER. In DNA form, the CDR3 reads TGCGCCAGCAGCCAAGATTTCCGGGGGCGCTTTCAGCCCCAGCATTTT. As protein: CASSQDFRGRFQPQHF.

V is TRBV11-2 and J is TRBJ1-6; D is unresolved. The V end was cut by 5 bases, the J end by 0 bases, with 11 bases between. This CDR3 has 16 amino acids. In germline, CDR1 is SGHAT, CDR2 FQNNGV. CDR3: CASSPWTGSYNSPLHF. CDR3 sequence (DNA): TGTGCCAGCAGCCCCTGGACCGGCTCCTATAATTCACCCCTCCACTTT.

This chain uses TRBV6-2 or TRBV6-3 with TRBJ2-1; D is ambiguous. Germline values: CDR1 MNHEY, CDR2 SVGEGT. V was clipped by 6 bases and J by 5 bases, with 14 bases between them. CDR3 size: 14 residues. CDR3 DNA sequence: TGTGCCAGCAGGCCCCTTAACCCTGACAATGAGCAGTTCTTC. Its protein product is CASRPLNPDNEQFF.

The chain links TRBV29-1 to TRBJ2-7, with D uncertain. The CDR3 runs to 10 residues. Germline V gives CDR1 SQVTM, CDR2 ANQGSEA. Trimming removed 7 bases from V and 6 bases from J, with 10 bases in between. CDR3 bases: TGCAGCGCCCTCGGCTCCGAGCAGTACTTC. It codes for CSALGSEQYF.

The V and J genes are TRBV4-1 and TRBJ2-5, with TRBD2 identical over 10 bases. This CDR3 is built from 17 residues. Germline assignment: CDR1 MGHRA and CDR2 YSYEKL. The trim removed 0 bases at V and 1 base at J, leaving 5 bases unmatched. CDR3 amino acids: CASSQDELAGVQETQYF. The CDR3, as DNA: TGCGCCAGCAGCCAAGATGAGCTAGCGGGGGTCCAAGAGACCCAGTACTTC.

This clonotype was observed a few times. V and J are TRBV6-6 and TRBJ1-4, with no clear D. Germline-derived CDR1 and CDR2 are MNHNY and SVGAGI (reference sequence). The CDR3 has 15 residues. Trimming pared 0 bases from V and 3 bases from J, leaving 8 bases between. The CDR3 is CASSYSGGANEKLFF. The CDR3 DNA sequence: TGTGCCAGCAGTTACTCGGGCGGGGCTAATGAAAAACTGTTTTTT.

This clonotype was detected many times. This chain links TRBV6-2 or TRBV6-3 with TRBJ2-5; TRBD1 or TRBD2 may be the D gene (5 bases each). The CDR3 is 13 residues long. Germline-derived CDR1 and CDR2 are MNHEY and SVGEGT. The V gene lost 1 base and the J gene lost 9 bases, with 12 bases spanning the gap. For the CDR3, the DNA is TGTGCCAGCAGTTACTACGTCGAGGGGTCCCAGTACTTC. Translated: CASSYYVEGSQYF.

The V call is TRBV23-1, the J call TRBJ2-2; D is unclear. TRBV23-1 is an ORF, and what it does is uncertain. The V gene lost 2 bases and the J gene lost 3 bases, with 22 bases spanning the gap. The CDR3 is 19 residues long. CDR3 coding DNA: TGCGCCAGCAGTCAACTAATCGCCCACTCGGAGAGTTACACCGGGGAGCTGTTTTTT. Its translation is CASSQLIAHSESYTGELFF.

The rearrangement links TRBV6-2 or TRBV6-3 to TRBJ1-4; TRBD1 matches at 8 bases. The CDR3 spans 15 residues. Germline-derived CDR1 and CDR2 are MNHEY and SVGEGT. The V gene end was trimmed by 7 bases and the J gene end by 3 bases; junction bases not matched to a gene: 7. CDR3 sequence (DNA): TGTGCCAGCAAGCTGACAGGGGCTCCTAATGAAAAACTGTTTTTT. Translating gives CASKLTGAPNEKLFF.

The V call is TRBV4-1, the J call TRBJ1-2; 9 nucleotides align to TRBD1. Germline CDR1 and CDR2: MGHRA and YSYEKL. V dropped 4 bases and J dropped 2; count of bases not matched to a gene: 5. The CDR3 is 15 residues long. CDR3 sequence reads: CASSPRQGVNYGYTF. The DNA for the CDR3 is TGCGCCAGCAGCCCCAGACAGGGGGTGAACTATGGCTACACCTTC.

The genes are TRBV5-5 and TRBJ2-6; D is perhaps TRBD1 (5 bases). The CDR3 totals 17 residues. Trimming removed 0 bases from V and 4 bases from J, with 14 bases in between. Germline V gene data show CDR1 as SGHKS and CDR2 as YYEKEE (reference sequence). This CDR3 is CASSLDRIGAGANVLTF. As DNA, the CDR3 is TGTGCCAGCAGCTTGGACCGGATAGGGGCCGGGGCCAACGTCCTGACTTTC.

About this clonotype: Its ends do not fully match the called genes, so a read error is possible. The chain combines TRBV27 with TRBJ2-5; the D gene is possibly TRBD2 (6 bases). The germline gives CDR1 MNHEY, CDR2 SMNVEV (reference sequence). CDR3 size: 13 residues. The CDR3 loop is CASAYGVRGTHYF. In DNA form, the CDR3 reads TGTGCCAGCGCTTACGGGGTCCGGGGGACCCATTACTTC.

The CDR3 loop reads CASTELQGRSYEQYF. In DNA form, the CDR3 reads TGTGCCAGCACGGAATTACAGGGGAGGTCCTACGAGCAGTACTTC. This chain connects TRBV2 to TRBJ2-7, with D maybe TRBD1 (7 bases). V lost 7 bases and J 1 base, leaving 17 bases between the germline ends. Germline-derived CDR1 and CDR2 are SNHLY and FYNNEI. CDR3 length: 15 amino acids.

The rearrangement links TRBV5-4 to TRBJ1-2, with 8 bases aligning to TRBD1. The CDR3 has 14 residues. Germline loops: CDR1 SGHNT, CDR2 YYREEE (reference sequence). The CDR3 loop is CATLLAGGRYGYTF. The CDR3 DNA reads TGTGCTACGCTCTTGGCAGGGGGCCGGTATGGCTACACCTTC.

This chain joins TRBV20-1 and TRBJ2-7; D perhaps matches TRBD1 (5 bases). This CDR3 contains 13 residues. The germline V and J ends were trimmed by 4 bases and 0 bases, with 10 bases remaining between them. Germline lookup yields CDR1 DFQATT and CDR2 SNEGSKA (reference sequence). Here the CDR3 reads CSATPRASYEQYV. CDR3 DNA: TGCAGTGCTACTCCCAGGGCCTCCTACGAGCAGTACGTC.

The chain employs TRBV28 and TRBJ2-1; D ambiguous. This CDR3 is built from 11 residues. The V gene lost 3 bases and the J gene lost 9 bases, with 6 bases spanning the gap. Germline loops: CDR1 MDHEN, CDR2 SYDVKM. The DNA for the CDR3 is TGTGCCAGCAGTTTCGGAAGTGAGCAGTTCTTC. Its protein is CASSFGSEQFF.

Concerning this clonotype itself: Possible read error: a much larger clone is one base away. The chain combines TRBV7-6 with TRBJ2-3; D gene unclear. V was cut by 4 bases and J by 3 bases, with 17 bases left in between. Germline CDR1 is SGHVS and CDR2 is FNYEAQ. The CDR3 length is 16 residues. As DNA, the CDR3 is TGTGCCAGCAGCTCTGACTTGTGGGAAGGGACAGATACGCAGTATTTT. It translates to CASSSDLWEGTDTQYF.

The V gene is TRBV6-2 or TRBV6-3, the J gene TRBJ2-1; a weak D match, TRBD1 (5 bases). The V and J ends lost 3 bases and 12 bases respectively, with 9 bases between them. Germline CDR1 reads MNHEY; CDR2 reads SVGEGT. The CDR3 runs 11 residues. The CDR3 is CASSYGQGQFF. In DNA, the CDR3 is TGTGCCAGCAGTTATGGGCAGGGGCAGTTCTTC.

This clonotype was counted a few times. The rearrangement uses TRBV27 and TRBJ2-2; D may match TRBD1 or TRBD2 (5 bases each). Per germline, CDR1 MNHEY and CDR2 SMNVEV (reference sequence). CDR3 size: 16 residues. Trimming shortened V by 4 bases and J by 5 bases, and 17 bases separated the two germline ends. The CDR3 nucleotides read TGTGCCAGCAGTTCACCCCGGGACCTCCAGACCGGGGAGCTGTTTTTT. This codes for CASSSPRDLQTGELFF.

The chain combines TRBV29-1 with TRBJ2-3; 7 bases match TRBD2. The CDR3 is 12 residues long. V was clipped by 0 bases and J by 6 bases; unmatched bases: 0. The germline V gene has CDR1 SQVTM and CDR2 ANQGSEA. CDR3 sequence (DNA): TGCAGCGTTGAAGAGGGGGGGGATACGCAGTATTTT. Encoded protein: CSVEEGGDTQYF.

V is TRBV28 and J is TRBJ1-3; perhaps TRBD1 as D (5 bases). The germline CDR1 and CDR2 sequences are MDHEN and SYDVKM. Trimming removed 4 bases at V and 3 bases at J, with 10 bases between. The CDR3 totals 14 residues. CDR3 in DNA: TGTGCCAGCAGTTCTTTGGGACTTGGAAACACCATATATTTT. It translates to CASSSLGLGNTIYF.

This clonotype has just one count. This chain's CDR3 is CATSSSVATNEKLFF. CDR3 nucleotides: TGTGCCACCAGCAGCTCAGTTGCAACTAATGAAAAACTGTTTTTT. This chain connects TRBV15 to TRBJ1-4; D is ambiguous. This CDR3 comprises 15 residues. V shed 3 bases and J shed 0 bases, with 8 bases lying between them. Germline values: CDR1 LNHNV, CDR2 YYDKDF (reference sequence).

This clonotype has just a few counts. V gene TRBV6-2 or TRBV6-3 combines with J gene TRBJ2-3; D is uncertain. Trimming removed 0 bases at V and 2 bases at J, with 3 bases between. CDR1 is MNHEY, CDR2 SVGEGT, per germline. The CDR3 extends over 13 amino acids. The CDR3 nucleotides are TGTGCCAGCAGTTACTCTCCCACAGATACGCAGTATTTT. Amino acids: CASSYSPTDTQYF.

The rearrangement uses TRBV4-1 and TRBJ2-1; 9 nucleotides match TRBD2. Trimming removed 5 bases from V and 9 bases from J; junction bases left unmatched: 11. Looked up from germline, CDR1 is MGHRA and CDR2 is YSYEKL. The CDR3 is 15 residues long. For the CDR3, the DNA is TGCGCCAGCAGCTATCTAGCGGGACCCCTCGGTGAGCAGTTCTTC. Translated: CASSYLAGPLGEQFF.

The chain is built from TRBV7-9 and TRBJ2-1; the match to TRBD1 covers 7 bases. V dropped 5 bases and J dropped 1; count of bases not matched to a gene: 5. CDR1 and CDR2 (germline): SEHNR, FQNEAQ (reference sequence). The CDR3 spans 15 residues. For the CDR3, the DNA is TGTGCCAGCAGCCCAGGACAGGAGTCCTACAATGAGCAGTTCTTC. This codes for CASSPGQESYNEQFF.

This clonotype was seen a handful of times. The chain joins TRBV7-9 to TRBJ2-3; D not certain. V dropped 1 base and J dropped 2 bases, with 10 bases sitting between them. The CDR3 has 15 amino acids. Germline V gene data show CDR1 as SEHNR and CDR2 as FQNEAQ (reference sequence). This CDR3 is CASSLGRAITDTQYF. The DNA of the CDR3 is TGTGCCAGCAGCTTAGGACGGGCTATCACAGATACGCAGTATTTT.